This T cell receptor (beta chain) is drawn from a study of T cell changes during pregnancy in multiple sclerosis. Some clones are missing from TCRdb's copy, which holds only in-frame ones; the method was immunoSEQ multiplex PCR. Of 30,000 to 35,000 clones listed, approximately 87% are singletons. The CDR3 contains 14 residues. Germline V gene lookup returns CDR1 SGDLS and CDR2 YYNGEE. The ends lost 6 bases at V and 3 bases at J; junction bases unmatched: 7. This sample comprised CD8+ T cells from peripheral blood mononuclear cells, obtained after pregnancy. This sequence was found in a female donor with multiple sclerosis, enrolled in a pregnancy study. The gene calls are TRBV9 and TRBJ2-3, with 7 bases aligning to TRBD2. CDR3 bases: TGTGCCAGCACGCGAAGCGGGAAAACAGATACGCAGTATTTT. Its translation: CASTRSGKTDTQYF.